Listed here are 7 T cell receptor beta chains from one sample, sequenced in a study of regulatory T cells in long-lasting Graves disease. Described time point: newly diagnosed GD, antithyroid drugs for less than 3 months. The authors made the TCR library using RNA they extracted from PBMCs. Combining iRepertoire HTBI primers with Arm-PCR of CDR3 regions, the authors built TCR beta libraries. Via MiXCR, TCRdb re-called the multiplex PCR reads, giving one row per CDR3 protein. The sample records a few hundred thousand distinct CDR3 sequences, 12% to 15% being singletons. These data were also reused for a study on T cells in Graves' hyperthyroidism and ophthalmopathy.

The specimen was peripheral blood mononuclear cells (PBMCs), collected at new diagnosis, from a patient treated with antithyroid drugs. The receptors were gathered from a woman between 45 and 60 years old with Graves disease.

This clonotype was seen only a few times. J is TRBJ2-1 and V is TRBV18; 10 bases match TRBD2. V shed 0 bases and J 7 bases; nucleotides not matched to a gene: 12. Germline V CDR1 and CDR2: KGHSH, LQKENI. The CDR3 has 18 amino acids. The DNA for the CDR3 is TGTGCCAGCTCACCACCTAGCGGGGCTAGCGGGAGACAAAATGAGCAGTTCTTC. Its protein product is CASSPPSGASGRQNEQFF.

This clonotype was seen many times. In DNA, the CDR3 is TGTGCCATCAGTGGGACAGGGGGATCCTACGAGCAGTACTTC. Protein sequence: CAISGTGGSYEQYF. The chain carries TRBV10-3 and TRBJ2-7; 10 nucleotides agree with TRBD1. The CDR3 sequence is 14 residues long. Germline CDR1 and CDR2: ENHRY and SYGVKD. V shed 4 bases, J shed 1 base, and the junction held 1 base outside the gene matches.

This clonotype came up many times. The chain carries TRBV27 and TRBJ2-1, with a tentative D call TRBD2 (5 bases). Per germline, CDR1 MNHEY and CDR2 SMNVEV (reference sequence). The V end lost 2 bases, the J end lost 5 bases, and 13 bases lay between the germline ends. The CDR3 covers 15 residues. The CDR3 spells CASSLGGSRNNEQFF. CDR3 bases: TGTGCCAGCAGTTTAGGTGGGAGTAGAAACAATGAGCAGTTCTTC.

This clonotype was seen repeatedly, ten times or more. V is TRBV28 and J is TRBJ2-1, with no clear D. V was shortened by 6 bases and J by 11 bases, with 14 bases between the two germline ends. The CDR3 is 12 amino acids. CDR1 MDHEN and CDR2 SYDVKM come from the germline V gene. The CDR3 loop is CASSPPMLKQFF. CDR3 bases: TGTGCCAGCAGCCCTCCAATGCTTAAGCAGTTCTTC.

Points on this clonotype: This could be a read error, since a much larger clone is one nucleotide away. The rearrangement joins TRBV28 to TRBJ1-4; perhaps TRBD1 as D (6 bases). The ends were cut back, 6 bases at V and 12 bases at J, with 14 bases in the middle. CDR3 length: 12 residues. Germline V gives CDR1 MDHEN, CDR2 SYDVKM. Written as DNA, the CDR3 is TGTGCCAGCAGCGCAGGGGCAGGAGAACTGTTTTTT. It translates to CASSAGAGELFF.

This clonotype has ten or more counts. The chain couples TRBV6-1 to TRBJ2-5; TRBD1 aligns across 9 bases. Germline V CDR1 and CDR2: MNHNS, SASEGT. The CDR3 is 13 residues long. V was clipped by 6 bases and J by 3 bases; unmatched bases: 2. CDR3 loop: CASSRDREETQYF. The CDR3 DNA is TGTGCCAGCAGCCGGGACAGGGAAGAGACCCAGTACTTC.

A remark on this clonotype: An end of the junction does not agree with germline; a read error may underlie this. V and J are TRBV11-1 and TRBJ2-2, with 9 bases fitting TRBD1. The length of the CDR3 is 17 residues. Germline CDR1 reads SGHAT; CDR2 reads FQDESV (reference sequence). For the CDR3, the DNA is TGTGCCAGCAGCACGGGACAGGGTATGCGTCGAACCGGGGAGCTGTCTTTT. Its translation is CASSTGQGMRRTGELSF.